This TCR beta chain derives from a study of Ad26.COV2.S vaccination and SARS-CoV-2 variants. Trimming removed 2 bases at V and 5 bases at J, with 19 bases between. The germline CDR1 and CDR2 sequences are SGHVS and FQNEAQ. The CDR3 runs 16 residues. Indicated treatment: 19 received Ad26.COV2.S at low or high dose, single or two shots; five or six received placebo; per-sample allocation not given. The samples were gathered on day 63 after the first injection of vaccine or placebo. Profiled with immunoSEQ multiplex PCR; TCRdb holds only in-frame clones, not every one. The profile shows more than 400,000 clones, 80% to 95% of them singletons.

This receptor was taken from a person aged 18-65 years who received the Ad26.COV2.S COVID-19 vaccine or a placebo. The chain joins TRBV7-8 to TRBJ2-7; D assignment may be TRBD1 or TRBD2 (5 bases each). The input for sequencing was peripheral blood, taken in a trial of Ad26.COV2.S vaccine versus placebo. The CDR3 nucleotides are TGTGCCAGCAGCTTAACCCGGGCCACGGGGCCCGACGAGCAGTACTTC. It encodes CASSLTRATGPDEQYF.